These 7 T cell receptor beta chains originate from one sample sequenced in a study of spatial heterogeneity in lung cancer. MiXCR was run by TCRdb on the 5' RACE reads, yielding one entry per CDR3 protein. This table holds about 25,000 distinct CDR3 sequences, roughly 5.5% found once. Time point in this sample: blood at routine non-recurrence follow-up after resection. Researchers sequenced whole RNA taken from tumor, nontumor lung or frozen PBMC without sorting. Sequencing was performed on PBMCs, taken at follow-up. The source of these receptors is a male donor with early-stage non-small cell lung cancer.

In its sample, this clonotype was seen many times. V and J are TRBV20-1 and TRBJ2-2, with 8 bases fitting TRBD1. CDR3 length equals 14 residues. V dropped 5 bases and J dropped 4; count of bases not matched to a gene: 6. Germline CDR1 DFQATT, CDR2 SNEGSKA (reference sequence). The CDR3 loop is CSAAGTGGTGELFF. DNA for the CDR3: TGCAGTGCTGCCGGGACAGGTGGCACCGGGGAGCTGTTTTTT.

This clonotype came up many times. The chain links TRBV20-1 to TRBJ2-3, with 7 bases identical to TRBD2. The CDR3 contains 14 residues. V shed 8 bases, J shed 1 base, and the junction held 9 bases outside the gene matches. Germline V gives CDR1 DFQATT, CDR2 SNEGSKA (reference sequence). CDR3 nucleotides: TGCAGTTCCCCACTGGCGGGGGGCACAGATACGCAGTATTTT. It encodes CSSPLAGGTDTQYF.

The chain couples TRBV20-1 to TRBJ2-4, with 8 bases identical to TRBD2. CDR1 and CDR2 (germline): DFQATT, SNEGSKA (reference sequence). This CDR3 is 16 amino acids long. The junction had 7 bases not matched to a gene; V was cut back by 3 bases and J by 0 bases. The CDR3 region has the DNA TGCAGTGCTAGGAGTAGCGGGGCGTTAGCCAAAAACATTCAGTACTTC. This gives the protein CSARSSGALAKNIQYF.

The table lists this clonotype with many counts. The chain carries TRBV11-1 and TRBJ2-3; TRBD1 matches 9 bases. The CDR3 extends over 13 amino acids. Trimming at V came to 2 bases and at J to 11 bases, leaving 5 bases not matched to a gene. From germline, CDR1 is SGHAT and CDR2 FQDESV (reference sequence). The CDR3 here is CASSLRTGDGQYF. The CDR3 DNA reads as TGTGCCAGCAGCTTACGGACAGGGGATGGGCAGTATTTT.

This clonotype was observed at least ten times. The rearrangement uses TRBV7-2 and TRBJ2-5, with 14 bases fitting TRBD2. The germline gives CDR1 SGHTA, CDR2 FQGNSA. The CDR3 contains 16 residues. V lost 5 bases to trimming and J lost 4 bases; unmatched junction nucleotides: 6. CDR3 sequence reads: CASSLQGTSGRETQYF. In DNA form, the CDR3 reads TGTGCCAGCAGCCTTCAGGGGACTAGCGGGAGAGAGACCCAGTACTTC.

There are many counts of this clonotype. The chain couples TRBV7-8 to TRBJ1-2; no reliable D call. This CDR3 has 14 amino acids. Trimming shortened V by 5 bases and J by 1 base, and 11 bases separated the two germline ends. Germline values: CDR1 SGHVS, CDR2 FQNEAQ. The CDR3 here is CASSPLMGNYGYTF. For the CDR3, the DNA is TGTGCCAGCAGCCCATTGATGGGTAACTATGGCTACACCTTC.

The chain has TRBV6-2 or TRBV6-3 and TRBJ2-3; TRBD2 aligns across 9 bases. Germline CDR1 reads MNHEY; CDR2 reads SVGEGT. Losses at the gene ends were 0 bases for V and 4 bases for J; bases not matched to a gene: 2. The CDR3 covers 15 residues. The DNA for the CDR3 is TGTGCCAGCAGTTACTCTAGCGGGAGCCCAGATACGCAGTATTTT. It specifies CASSYSSGSPDTQYF.